These 28 T cell receptor beta chains came from one sample sequenced in a study of cytomegalovirus exposure and HLA in healthy donors. Researchers ran the PCR with 60 Vbeta and 13 Jbeta primers. Profiled with immunoSEQ multiplex PCR; TCRdb holds only in-frame clones, not every one. This table has some 160,000 clones, about 78% appearing once. The specimen sequenced was PBMCs. The receptors were gathered from a male donor in good health and CMV-seronegative.

The rearrangement links TRBV19 to TRBJ1-2; possibly TRBD1 for D (6 bases). The CDR3 sequence is 15 residues long. With 5 bases removed from V and 2 bases from J, the gap between germline ends came to 15 bases. Looked up from germline, CDR1 is LNHDA and CDR2 is SQIVND (reference sequence). The CDR3 DNA is TGTGCCAGTAGTTCAGTGGGGGCCGTAAACTATGGCTACACCTTC. Encoded protein: CASSSVGAVNYGYTF.

The chain's CDR3 is CASSPQDRGYEQYF. The DNA of the CDR3 is TGTGCCAGCTCACCCCAGGACAGGGGCTACGAGCAGTACTTC. This sequence joins TRBV18 and TRBJ2-7; 9 nucleotides line up with TRBD1. Looked up from germline, CDR1 is KGHSH and CDR2 is LQKENI. This CDR3 contains 14 residues. The V and J ends lost 3 bases and 3 bases, in that order; junction bases with no gene match: 3.

The chain employs TRBV28 and TRBJ2-2, with D possibly being TRBD1 (6 bases). This CDR3 contains 15 residues. V shed 6 bases and J shed 4 bases, with 15 bases lying between them. Germline CDR1 MDHEN, CDR2 SYDVKM. The DNA for the CDR3 is TGTGCCAGCAGGGAGTTAATAGGGGGCACCGGGGAGCTGTTTTTT. Translated, it gives CASRELIGGTGELFF.

The chain recombines TRBV28 with TRBJ1-2, with D possibly matching TRBD1 (5 bases). Trimming pared 8 bases from V and 4 bases from J, leaving 17 bases between. The CDR3 runs 14 residues. Germline-derived CDR1 and CDR2 are MDHEN and SYDVKM. CDR3 nucleotides: TGTGCCAGCCGCACCCTGCGGGGCGGCTATGGCTACACCTTC. Its translation: CASRTLRGGYGYTF.

This chain uses TRBV6-1 with TRBJ1-2; D remains ambiguous. V was shortened by 1 base and J by 5 bases, with 8 bases between the two germline ends. Germline V gene sequence: CDR1 MNHNS, CDR2 SASEGT. The CDR3 runs to 13 residues. The CDR3 loop reads CASSEGTVYGYTF. For the CDR3, the DNA is TGTGCCAGCAGTGAAGGTACAGTGTATGGCTACACCTTC.

The rearrangement joins TRBV6-5 to TRBJ1-1; 8 bases agree with TRBD1. This CDR3 has 16 amino acids. Trimming removed 0 bases from V and 0 bases from J; junction bases left unmatched: 3. The germline CDR1 and CDR2 sequences are MNHEY and SVGAGI. In DNA, the CDR3 is TGTGCCAGCAGTTACTCCCAGGGGGCGGTGAACACTGAAGCTTTCTTT. Translating it yields CASSYSQGAVNTEAFF.

The sample holds one count of this clone. This chain joins TRBV19 and TRBJ2-2, with 12 bases fitting TRBD1. The junction had 8 bases not matched to a gene; V was cut back by 4 bases and J by 5 bases. The CDR3 loop spans 17 amino acids. Per the germline V gene, CDR1 is LNHDA and CDR2 is SQIVND (reference sequence). The CDR3 here is CASSTRRDRGRTGELFF. The CDR3 DNA sequence: TGTGCCAGTAGTACTCGGAGGGACAGGGGGCGGACCGGGGAGCTGTTTTTT.

CDR3 sequence reads: CASSPGGGYTGELFF. CDR3 bases: TGTGCCAGCAGCCCCGGGGGAGGGTACACCGGGGAGCTGTTTTTT. This chain connects TRBV9 to TRBJ2-2, with 7 positions matching TRBD2. The length of the CDR3 is 15 residues. V was clipped by 4 bases and J by 3 bases; unmatched bases: 6. Germline V gene sequence: CDR1 SGDLS, CDR2 YYNGEE.

The J gene is TRBJ2-1, the V gene TRBV18, with a tentative D call TRBD2 (6 bases). Trimming pared 5 bases from V and 0 bases from J, leaving 11 bases between. CDR1 is KGHSH and CDR2 is LQKENI in the germline V gene. CDR3 length: 15 residues. The CDR3 DNA is TGTGCCAGCTCATCGACTAGACTCTCCTACAATGAGCAGTTCTTC. This encodes CASSSTRLSYNEQFF.

This clone has more than one count but fewer than ten. Relative to the germline gene, one junction end is altered; a read error may explain this. The rearrangement uses TRBV7-9 and TRBJ1-5, with TRBD1 identical over 9 bases. Germline V gene data show CDR1 as SEHNR and CDR2 as FQNEAQ (reference sequence). There are 16 residues in the CDR3. The CDR3 DNA sequence: TGTTCCAGCAGCGCACACGGGACAGGGAATAATCAGCCCCAGCATTTT. It yields the protein CSSSAHGTGNNQPQHF.

The chain links TRBV18 to TRBJ2-7, with D tentatively TRBD2 (5 bases). V shed 3 bases and J shed 10 bases, with 10 bases lying between them. Per the germline V gene, CDR1 is KGHSH and CDR2 is LQKENI. The CDR3 is 11 residues long. CDR3 DNA: TGTGCCAGCTCACCGGGAGTAGAACAGTACTTC. Protein: CASSPGVEQYF. Using reference TRBV18 and TRBJ2-7 for the parts outside the CDR3, the full variable domain is NAGVMQNPRHLVRRRGQEARLRCSPMKGHSHVYWYRQLPEEGLKFMVYLQKENIIDESGMPKERFSAEFPKEGPSILRIQQVVRGDSAAYFCASSPGVEQYFGPGTRLTVT.

The V gene is TRBV7-9, the J gene TRBJ2-7; tentative D call: TRBD2 (5 bases). V lost 4 bases and J lost 3, with 10 bases in between. Germline CDR1 reads SEHNR; CDR2 reads FQNEAQ (reference sequence). This CDR3 comprises 13 residues. The DNA for the CDR3 is TGTGCCAGCAGCTCGGGGAACGTCTACGAGCAGTACTTC. This sequence encodes CASSSGNVYEQYF.

The chain joins TRBV30 to TRBJ2-1; no reliable D call. This CDR3 region has 12 residues. The germline CDR1 and CDR2 sequences are GTSNPN and SVGIG (reference sequence). V was trimmed by 6 bases and J by 2 bases, leaving 8 bases between them. The CDR3: CACGGAYNEQFF. The DNA of the CDR3 is TGTGCCTGTGGCGGCGCCTACAATGAGCAGTTCTTC.

This chain links TRBV10-3 with TRBJ1-5; TRBD1 might be the D (6 bases). Germline loops: CDR1 ENHRY, CDR2 SYGVKD. The CDR3 runs to 16 residues. With 0 bases removed from V and 1 base from J, the gap between germline ends came to 10 bases. The CDR3 loop reads CAISESRQGSNQPQHF. CDR3 in DNA: TGTGCCATCAGTGAGTCGAGGCAGGGGAGCAATCAGCCCCAGCATTTT.

The rearrangement joins TRBV6-5 to TRBJ2-7, with 12 bases identical to TRBD2. The CDR3 runs to 14 residues. Per germline, CDR1 MNHEY and CDR2 SVGAGI. The V segment lost 6 bases and the J segment 6 bases; nucleotides outside the gene matches: 6. CDR3 in DNA: TGTGCCAGCAGCCTGACTAGCGGGAGATCCGAGCAGTACTTC. This translates into CASSLTSGRSEQYF.

The chain combines TRBV28 with TRBJ2-5, with 11 bases matching TRBD2. The CDR3 is made up of 17 amino acids. With V trimmed by 5 bases and J by 5 bases, 13 bases remained unmatched. Germline values: CDR1 MDHEN, CDR2 SYDVKM. The CDR3 protein is CASSPLAGGFGSETQYF. CDR3 nucleotides: TGTGCCAGCAGTCCGCTAGCGGGAGGCTTTGGATCCGAGACCCAGTACTTC.

This chain uses TRBV19 with TRBJ2-7; the D is unclear. CDR1 LNHDA and CDR2 SQIVND come from the germline V gene (reference sequence). The CDR3 loop spans 12 amino acids. V lost 5 bases and J lost 6, with 11 bases in between. Written as DNA, the CDR3 is TGTGCCAGTAGTCCCGTAGCTGGCGAGCAGTACTTC. Translated, it gives CASSPVAGEQYF.

This sequence joins TRBV5-1 and TRBJ1-6; a possible D gene is TRBD1 (6 bases). Trimming took off 10 bases at V and 5 bases at J, with 13 bases between the two ends. This CDR3 contains 13 residues. Germline assignment: CDR1 SGHRS and CDR2 YFSETQ. The CDR3 DNA reads as TGCGCCGGCCGGGACAACGATAATTCACCCCTCCACTTT. It encodes CAGRDNDNSPLHF. The whole variable domain, remainder taken from reference TRBV5-1 and TRBJ1-6, is KAGVTQTPRYLIKTRGQQVTLSCSPISGHRSVSWYQQTPGQGLQFLFEYFSETQRNKGNFPGRFSGRQFSNSRSEMNVSTLELGDSALYLCAGRDNDNSPLHFGNGTRLTVT.

This chain connects TRBV4-2 to TRBJ1-4; 12 nucleotides line up with TRBD1. This CDR3 contains 15 residues. V shed 1 base, J shed 8 bases, and the junction held 2 bases outside the gene matches. The germline V gene encodes CDR1 LGHNA and CDR2 YNFKEQ. Written as DNA, the CDR3 is TGTGCCAGCAGCCAAGTTGGGACAGGGGGCGAAAAACTGTTTTTT. This codes for CASSQVGTGGEKLFF.

This rearrangement joins TRBV11-2 to TRBJ2-5, with D maybe TRBD2 (6 bases). V lost 4 bases to trimming and J lost 2 bases, with 11 bases between them. CDR1 is SGHAT and CDR2 is FQNNGV in the germline V gene. This CDR3 is 14 amino acids long. CDR3 nucleotides: TGTGCCAGCAGCTCAGGCGGGGTACAAGAGACCCAGTACTTC. This translates into CASSSGGVQETQYF.

CDR3 bases: TGTGCCAAACAAACAGAGTCCAAAAACATTCAGTACTTC. Protein sequence: CAKQTESKNIQYF. This chain connects TRBV21-1 to TRBJ2-4; TRBD1 is the table's D call and was not checked against the DNA. TRBV21-1 is classified as a pseudogene. The CDR3 sequence is 13 residues long.

V is TRBV6-6 and J is TRBJ1-6, with unresolved D. Trimming stripped 7 bases from V and 8 bases from J, with 15 bases between. This CDR3 region has 14 residues. CDR1 is MNHNY, CDR2 SVGAGI, per germline (reference sequence). The CDR3 nucleotides are TGTGCCAGCACCAAAAGGACCGGGGATTCACCCCTCCACTTT. Translated, it gives CASTKRTGDSPLHF.

The chain employs TRBV30 and TRBJ2-7, with 11 bases lining up with TRBD2. Germline trimming cut 7 bases from V and 7 bases from J; bases unmatched to any gene: 12. Germline-derived CDR1 and CDR2 are GTSNPN and SVGIG (reference sequence). CDR3 length: 14 residues. DNA for the CDR3: TGTGCCTCGCAAATGACTAGCGGGGTTAGGGAGCAGTACTTC. Amino acid sequence: CASQMTSGVREQYF.

This sequence joins TRBV6-5 and TRBJ1-1, with 7 positions matching TRBD1. Germline-derived CDR1 and CDR2 are MNHEY and SVGAGI. V was pared by 5 bases and J by 0 bases, with 3 bases of the junction left unmatched. This CDR3 is built from 14 residues. The chain's CDR3 is CASSGQELNTEAFF. CDR3 sequence (DNA): TGTGCCAGCAGTGGACAGGAACTGAACACTGAAGCTTTCTTT.

The chain employs TRBV7-2 and TRBJ2-6, with a weak D call TRBD2 (6 bases). The CDR3 has 16 residues. Germline CDR1 reads SGHTA; CDR2 reads FQGNSA. V lost 5 bases to trimming and J lost 1 base, with 12 bases between them. CDR3 coding DNA: TGTGCCAGCAGCCTATTAGGAGGGTCTGGGGCCAACGTCCTGACTTTC. As protein: CASSLLGGSGANVLTF.

The chain is built from TRBV6-5 and TRBJ1-2; 9 bases are a match to TRBD1. V lost 4 bases, J lost 5 bases, and 5 bases stayed unmatched. The CDR3 consists of 14 residues. Germline CDR1 and CDR2: MNHEY and SVGAGI. CDR3 in DNA: TGTGCCAGCAGTTCGTCCGGGACAGGGTATGGCTACACCTTC. Amino acids: CASSSSGTGYGYTF.

Only one count was recorded for this clone. The gene calls are TRBV7-8 and TRBJ1-4; D is uncertain. Per the germline V gene, CDR1 is SGHVS and CDR2 is FQNEAQ. This CDR3 comprises 13 residues. V lost 4 bases, J lost 6 bases, and 9 bases lay in between. CDR3 in amino acids: CASSSTGDEKLFF. The CDR3 nucleotides read TGTGCCAGCAGCTCTACGGGAGATGAAAAACTGTTTTTT. The full variable domain, completed using reference TRBV7-8 and TRBJ1-4, is GAGVSQSPRYKVAKRGQDVALRCDPISGHVSLFWYQQALGQGPEFLTYFQNEAQLDKSGLPSDRFFAERPEGSVSTLKIQRTQQEDSAVYLCASSSTGDEKLFFGSGTQLSVL.

The chain recombines TRBV5-1 with TRBJ2-5; D perhaps matches TRBD1 (6 bases). The CDR3 runs to 13 residues. CDR1 and CDR2 from the germline V gene are SGHRS and YFSETQ. Trimming took off 0 bases at V and 3 bases at J, with 6 bases between the two ends. This chain's CDR3 is CASSLGTEETQYF. The CDR3 DNA sequence: TGCGCCAGCAGCTTGGGGACAGAAGAGACCCAGTACTTC.